The 5 T cell receptor beta chains presented below share a single source sample, sequenced in a study of blood T cell repertoires in COVID-19. TCRdb keeps only in-frame clones here, not all; method: immunoSEQ multiplex PCR. The sample contains some 120,000 clones, 69% of which appear only once. Input material: peripheral blood. Source of these receptors: a woman aged 70 to 79 with acute or convalescent COVID-19.

The chain joins TRBV5-8 to TRBJ1-2; D is perhaps TRBD1 (5 bases). Germline V gene sequence: CDR1 SGHTS, CDR2 YDEGEE. CDR3 length: 17 residues. Trimming removed 0 bases from V and 2 bases from J, with 17 bases in between. CDR3 in amino acids: CASSLERGGAVNYGYTF. The CDR3 DNA reads TGTGCCAGCAGCTTGGAAAGGGGCGGGGCCGTCAACTATGGCTACACCTTC.

This clone was recorded at least ten times. In DNA, the CDR3 is TGTGCCAGCAGCCTTGGCGGGGCGGCTTTCTTT. This sequence encodes CASSLGGAAFF. The V gene is TRBV7-9, the J gene TRBJ1-1, with a possible D match to TRBD1 (5 bases). This CDR3 has 11 residues. V lost 5 bases and J 11 bases, leaving 12 bases between the germline ends. CDR1 and CDR2 (germline): SEHNR, FQNEAQ (reference sequence).

The rearrangement links TRBV28 to TRBJ1-1; 9 bases map to TRBD1. Germline lookup yields CDR1 MDHEN and CDR2 SYDVKM. This CDR3 spans 16 amino acids. Trimming cost V 7 bases and J 5 bases; bases outside gene matches: 14. The CDR3 sequence: CASTRGQGVTKTEAFF. CDR3 coding DNA: TGTGCCAGCACCAGGGGACAGGGAGTGACTAAGACTGAAGCTTTCTTT.

This sequence joins TRBV14 and TRBJ1-2; tentatively, D is TRBD1 (6 bases). The V gene lost 5 bases and the J gene lost 8 bases, with 15 bases spanning the gap. The CDR3 runs to 13 residues. CDR1 and CDR2 from the germline V gene are SGHDN and FVKESK. The CDR3 spells CASSSYRDGGYTF. CDR3 coding DNA: TGTGCCAGCAGCTCTTACAGGGACGGGGGCTACACCTTC.

The chain joins TRBV29-1 to TRBJ1-1; possible D gene TRBD1, 6 bases. Germline CDR1 is SQVTM and CDR2 is ANQGSEA. The CDR3 covers 13 residues. V lost 7 bases to trimming and J lost 1 base, with 13 bases between them. The DNA for the CDR3 is TGCAGCGCTAGGTGGGGACAGAACACTGAAGCTTTCTTT. It is translated as CSARWGQNTEAFF.